One sample yielded the 21 T cell receptor beta chains listed below, sequenced in a study of blood T cell repertoires in acute mononucleosis. Documented time point: acute infectious mononucleosis, at clinical presentation within 2 weeks of symptom onset (visit 1). Clones were sequenced by immunoSEQ multiplex PCR, and TCRdb holds only the in-frame ones, with some missing. The table shows 6,000 to 9,000 clones, with about 25% occurring only once. The starting material was EBV YVL epitope tetramer+ CD8+ T cells sorted from PBMCs, obtained during acute infectious mononucleosis. Subset in this sample: CD8 T cells binding a tetramer with EBV BRLF1 109-117 peptide (YVL-BR). The receptor source for this set is a woman aged 18-29 years with infectious mononucleosis caused by EBV.

This rearrangement joins TRBV5-6 to TRBJ2-1; TRBD1 matches at 8 bases. The CDR3 runs 14 residues. Germline CDR1 reads SGHDT; CDR2 reads YYEEEE. With 10 bases clipped from V and 4 bases from J, the junction kept 10 bases outside the gene matches. The CDR3: CAWIDRGVYNEQFF. CDR3 nucleotides: TGTGCCTGGATCGACAGGGGAGTGTACAATGAGCAGTTCTTC.

This clone was seen more than once but under ten times. The V call is TRBV25-1, the J call TRBJ2-1; D is undetermined. CDR1 MGHDK and CDR2 SYGVNS come from the germline V gene. This CDR3 has 13 residues. V was shortened by 6 bases and J by 6 bases, with 12 bases between the two germline ends. In DNA, the CDR3 is TGTGCCAGCAGCTTACTGCACAGCAATGAGCAGTTCTTC. It encodes CASSLLHSNEQFF.

The genes are TRBV7-2 and TRBJ2-1; 12 bases match TRBD2. Per the germline V gene, CDR1 is SGHTA and CDR2 is FQGNSA. V shed 5 bases and J 0 bases; nucleotides not matched to a gene: 2. This CDR3 region has 16 residues. In DNA form, the CDR3 reads TGTGCCAGCAGCCCACTAGCGGGAGGCTCCTACAATGAGCAGTTCTTC. It codes for CASSPLAGGSYNEQFF.

The chain joins TRBV11-2 to TRBJ2-7; D ambiguous. Germline V gives CDR1 SGHAT, CDR2 FQNNGV. This CDR3 has 13 residues. V was trimmed by 6 bases and J by 4 bases, leaving 13 bases between them. This chain's CDR3 is CASSWTPSYEQYF. The CDR3 coding sequence is TGTGCCAGCAGTTGGACCCCTTCGTACGAGCAGTACTTC. The variable domain in full, with the rest retrieved from reference TRBV11-2 and TRBJ2-7, is EAGVAQSPRYKIIEKRQSVAFWCNPISGHATLYWYQQILGQGPKLLIQFQNNGVVDDSQLPKDRFSAERLKGVDSTLKIQPAKLEDSAVYLCASSWTPSYEQYFGPGTRLTVT.

This clone was seen only a few times. The chain uses TRBV7-9 and TRBJ2-7; possibly TRBD2 for D (6 bases). The CDR3 has 15 amino acids. Germline V gives CDR1 SEHNR, CDR2 FQNEAQ (reference sequence). V shed 4 bases and J shed 5 bases, with 18 bases lying between them. Written as DNA, the CDR3 is TGTGCCAGCAGCTCATTCCGGGACTCCTCGAACGAGCAGTACTTC. The encoded protein is CASSSFRDSSNEQYF.

At least ten counts were recorded for this clone. The rearrangement joins TRBV28 to TRBJ2-7; TRBD1 agrees at 8 bases. Germline loops: CDR1 MDHEN, CDR2 SYDVKM. The CDR3 is 15 residues long. The trim removed 6 bases at V and 5 bases at J, leaving 12 bases unmatched. This CDR3 reads CASSQTPTGADEQYF. DNA for the CDR3: TGTGCCAGCAGCCAAACCCCGACAGGGGCGGACGAGCAGTACTTC.

This clone occurred many times. This chain uses TRBV6-5 with TRBJ1-2, with unresolved D. V lost 6 bases and J 2 bases, leaving 7 bases between the germline ends. This CDR3 spans 12 amino acids. The germline V gene encodes CDR1 MNHEY and CDR2 SVGAGI. CDR3 sequence: CASSLLNYGYTF. DNA of the CDR3: TGTGCCAGCAGCTTACTGAACTATGGCTACACCTTC.

V is TRBV7-6 and J is TRBJ2-7, with a tentative D call TRBD2 (6 bases). The CDR3 consists of 16 residues. From germline, CDR1 is SGHVS and CDR2 FNYEAQ. Between the trimmed V and J ends, which lost 3 bases and 3 bases, there was a span of 18 bases. The CDR3 DNA sequence: TGTGCCAGCAGCTTTACGGTGGGGGAGGTGATCTACGAGCAGTACTTC. Translated, it gives CASSFTVGEVIYEQYF. Using reference TRBV7-6 and TRBJ2-7 for the parts outside the CDR3, the full variable domain is GAGVSQSPRYKVTKRGQDVALRCDPISGHVSLYWYRQALGQGPEFLTYFNYEAQQDKSGLPNDRFSAERPEGSISTLTIQRTEQRDSAMYRCASSFTVGEVIYEQYFGPGTRLTVT.

Ten or more counts support this clone. The genes are TRBV28 and TRBJ2-7; tentative D call: TRBD2 (6 bases). Trimming took 6 bases from V and 5 from J, leaving 20 bases between them. CDR3 size: 15 residues. Germline-derived CDR1 and CDR2 are MDHEN and SYDVKM. This CDR3 reads CASSSFRDSSNEQYF. CDR3 nucleotide sequence: TGTGCCAGCAGCTCATTCCGGGACTCCTCGAACGAGCAGTACTTC.

This clone was seen many times. This sequence joins TRBV7-2 and TRBJ2-7, with 7 nucleotides matching TRBD1. V shed 2 bases, J shed 0 bases, and the junction held 7 bases outside the gene matches. This CDR3 has 16 amino acids. Per germline, CDR1 SGHTA and CDR2 FQGNSA. The CDR3: CASSLIGGGISYEQYF. The CDR3 DNA reads TGTGCCAGCAGCTTAATAGGGGGCGGTATCTCCTACGAGCAGTACTTC.

V and J are TRBV27 and TRBJ2-5, with TRBD2 matching 10 bases. The CDR3 sequence is 19 residues long. Germline V gene lookup returns CDR1 MNHEY and CDR2 SMNVEV (reference sequence). V trimming: 3 bases; J trimming: 0 bases; junction bases outside the gene matches: 13. CDR3 nucleotides: TGTGCCAGCAGTTTGTTGGCGGCGGCTAGCGGGAGCAACCAAGAGACCCAGTACTTC. Translation: CASSLLAAASGSNQETQYF.

This clone came up a few times. Other DNA sequences in this sample translate to the same CDR3. The chain combines TRBV29-1 with TRBJ2-1, with D uncertain. CDR1 and CDR2 from the germline V gene are SQVTM and ANQGSEA. V was pared by 4 bases and J by 4 bases, with 11 bases between. The CDR3 contains 13 residues. The CDR3 region is CSVGHALYNEQFF. DNA for the CDR3: TGCAGCGTTGGTCATGCGCTTTACAATGAGCAGTTCTTC.

Of note for this clone: A single base is all that separates this from a far larger clone, so a read error is likely. This chain uses TRBV28 with TRBJ1-5; the D gene is possibly TRBD1 (6 bases). There are 15 residues in the CDR3. Germline loops: CDR1 MDHEN, CDR2 SYDVKM. The germline V and J ends were trimmed by 5 bases and 1 base, with 12 bases remaining between them. DNA for the CDR3: TGTGCCAGCAGTCCCCTCAGGGGAAGCAATCAGCCCCAGCATTTT. It codes for CASSPLRGSNQPQHF.

This clone was found once. This probably arose from a read error, given a far larger clone one base away. The V and J genes are TRBV7-8 and TRBJ2-5; 8 bases match TRBD1. Judging by the DNA end, TRBJ2-7 fits better; the J call may be wrong. The CDR3 has 14 residues. CDR1 and CDR2 from the germline V gene are SGHVS and FQNEAQ. The CDR3 spells CAGSLAGGSYEQYF. CDR3 DNA: TGTGCCGGCAGCTTAGCAGGGGGCTCATACGAGCAGTACTTC.

This clone appeared many times. The same CDR3 also results from other DNA sequences found in this sample. The rearrangement links TRBV7-9 to TRBJ2-3; 11 nucleotides line up with TRBD2. Trimming removed 5 bases from V and 6 bases from J; junction bases left unmatched: 7. Germline CDR1 SEHNR, CDR2 FQNEAQ (reference sequence). CDR3 size: 15 residues. The DNA for the CDR3 is TGTGCCAGCAGCCTCACTAGCGGGAGTGGGGATACGCAGTATTTT. As protein: CASSLTSGSGDTQYF.

This clone was picked up a small number of times. V and J are TRBV28 and TRBJ2-6; a possible D gene is TRBD1 (6 bases). V was shortened by 6 bases and J by 2 bases, with 17 bases between the two germline ends. The germline V gene has CDR1 MDHEN and CDR2 SYDVKM. The CDR3 is 17 amino acids. CDR3 in DNA: TGTGCCAGCAGCCCCCTGGACAGCGACACTGGGGCCAACGTCCTGACTTTC. It yields the protein CASSPLDSDTGANVLTF.

V usage is TRBV7-9 and J usage is TRBJ2-7; 15 nucleotides align to TRBD2. Germline V lookup: CDR1 SEHNR, CDR2 FQNEAQ (reference sequence). There are 18 residues in the CDR3. V lost 5 bases, J lost 2 bases, and 10 bases stayed unmatched. The CDR3 bases are TGTGCCAGCAGCACCCTCGGGACTAGCGGGAGGTTGGCCTACGAGCAGTACTTC. Its translation is CASSTLGTSGRLAYEQYF. The variable domain in full, completed from reference TRBV7-9 and TRBJ2-7, reads DTGVSQNPRHKITKRGQNVTFRCDPISEHNRLYWYRQTLGQGPEFLTYFQNEAQLEKSRLLSDRFSAERPKGSFSTLEIQRTEQGDSAMYLCASSTLGTSGRLAYEQYFGPGTRLTVT.

This clone was counted a few times. V and J are TRBV11-2 and TRBJ2-5; maybe TRBD2 (6 bases). This CDR3 region has 15 residues. V was shortened by 8 bases and J by 2 bases, with 18 bases between the two germline ends. Germline V gene lookup returns CDR1 SGHAT and CDR2 FQNNGV. The CDR3 loop reads CASLWELAGQETQYF. In DNA, the CDR3 is TGTGCCAGCTTGTGGGAGTTGGCGGGGCAAGAGACCCAGTACTTC.

This clone was recorded at least ten times. The chain combines TRBV6-5 with TRBJ1-4; no clear D gene. This CDR3 comprises 13 residues. Germline V gives CDR1 MNHEY, CDR2 SVGAGI. Trimming pared 8 bases from V and 8 bases from J, leaving 15 bases between. The CDR3 DNA reads as TGTGCCAGCGTTACCGTTAATGAGGAAAAACTGTTTTTT. It codes for CASVTVNEEKLFF.

This clone ranks as large. The V call is TRBV7-9, the J call TRBJ1-5; 7 bases are shared with TRBD1. The germline gives CDR1 SEHNR, CDR2 FQNEAQ (reference sequence). This CDR3 has 15 amino acids. Trimming at V came to 3 bases and at J to 2 bases, leaving 4 bases not matched to a gene. CDR3 protein: CASSFTGAGNQPQHF. CDR3 nucleotide sequence: TGTGCCAGCAGCTTCACAGGGGCGGGCAATCAGCCCCAGCATTTT.

As regards this clone: This sequence is one base from a far larger clone and is likely a read error. The chain joins TRBV4-1 to TRBJ2-5; 10 positions agree with TRBD2. Germline V CDR1 and CDR2: MGHRA, YSYEKL. V gave up 2 bases and J gave up 2 bases; unmatched junction bases: 2. This CDR3 is 15 amino acids long. The CDR3 loop is CASSQLAGEQETQYF. The CDR3 region has the DNA TGCGCCAGCAGCCAACTAGCGGGGGAACAAGAGACCCAGTACTTC.